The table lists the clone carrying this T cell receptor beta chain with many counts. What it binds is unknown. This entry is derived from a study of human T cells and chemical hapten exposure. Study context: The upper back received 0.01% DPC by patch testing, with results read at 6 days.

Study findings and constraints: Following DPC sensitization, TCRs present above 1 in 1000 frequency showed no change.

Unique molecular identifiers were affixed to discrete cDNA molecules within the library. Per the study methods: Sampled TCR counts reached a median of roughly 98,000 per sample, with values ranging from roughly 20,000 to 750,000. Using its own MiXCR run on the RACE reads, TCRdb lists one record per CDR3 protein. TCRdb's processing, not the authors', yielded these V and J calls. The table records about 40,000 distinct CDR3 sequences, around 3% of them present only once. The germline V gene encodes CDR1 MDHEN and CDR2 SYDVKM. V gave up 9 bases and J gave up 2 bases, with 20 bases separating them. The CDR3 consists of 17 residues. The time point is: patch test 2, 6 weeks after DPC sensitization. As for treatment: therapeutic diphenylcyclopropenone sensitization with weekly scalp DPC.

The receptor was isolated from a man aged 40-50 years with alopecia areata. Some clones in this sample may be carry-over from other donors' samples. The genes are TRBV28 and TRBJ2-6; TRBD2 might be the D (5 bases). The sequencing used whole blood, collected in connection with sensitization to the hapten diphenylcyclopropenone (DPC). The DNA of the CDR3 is TGTGCCAGAGACCAACACAAAGAGGGAACTGGGGCCAACGTCCTGACTTTC. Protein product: CARDQHKEGTGANVLTF.